This T cell receptor beta chain is from a study of blood T cell repertoires in COVID-19. The overall study: Two negative PCRs, clearance, or symptom resolution characterized the recovered Cohort 3 donors. The United States, Italy and Spain provided the acute and convalescent COVID-19 samples.

Germline V gene sequence: CDR1 SGDLS, CDR2 YYNGEE. This CDR3 has 13 residues. V shed 4 bases and J shed 10 bases, with 12 bases lying between them. Source study methods: How many nucleated cells were present was estimated from reference gene primer amplification. TCRdb keeps only in-frame clones here, not all; method: immunoSEQ multiplex PCR. V and J calls and clone size are as listed in that table; D and trimming were resolved from the DNA. The sample comprises under 400,000 clones, more than 70% of which are singletons, and approximately 1.9% rests with the top ten. The sequence came from a man aged 40-55 years in a cohort exposed to, infected with or recovered from COVID-19 (not recorded which). Material for sequencing was PBMCs or T cells enriched from blood (not recorded which). The V and J genes are TRBV9 and TRBJ1-6, with D hard to call. CDR3 nucleotides: TGTGCCAGCAGCTCAGCGGCGGGGTCACCCCTCCACTTT. Residues: CASSSAAGSPLHF.